Listed here is a single T cell receptor (beta chain). The antigen remains unidentified. This entry comes from a study of PD-1 blockade in mismatch repair-deficient tumors. Turning to the study itself: Patients had approximately 11 mismatch repair-deficient cancer types, all previously treated and progressing. Study-level findings and limits: Rapid post-treatment expansion, then contraction, generally preceding radiologic response, marked tumor-resident clones.

Mismatch repair deficiency was confirmed in all patients, by PCR or immunohistochemistry. A few pembrolizumab responders had their TCRs sequenced. Only in-frame clones appear in the TCRdb table, and some are missing; sequencing was by immunoSEQ multiplex PCR. The table records approximately 80,000 clones, more than 80% of them present only once. V lost 5 bases and J 1 base, leaving 12 bases between the germline ends. Looked up from germline, CDR1 is SEHNR and CDR2 is FQNEAQ (reference sequence). The CDR3 has 15 amino acids. V and J are TRBV7-9 and TRBJ1-3; the D gene is possibly TRBD1 (5 bases). Here the sequenced sample was peripheral blood, taken 44 weeks after starting pembrolizumab. The receptor's source is an adult with mismatch repair-deficient cancer. CDR3 sequence: CASSPTKGSGNTIYF. As DNA, the CDR3 is TGTGCCAGCAGCCCTACAAAGGGGTCTGGAAACACCATATATTTT.